This entry concerns a single T cell receptor (beta chain). Clones were read by immunoSEQ multiplex PCR, and TCRdb kept only the in-frame ones, dropping some. The sample lists roughly 39,000 clones; 80% to 95% were seen once. The sample originates from a study of T cell changes during pregnancy in multiple sclerosis. The J segment lost 0 bases and the V segment lost 0 bases, leaving 8 bases of the junction unmatched. The CDR3 length is 18 residues. From germline, CDR1 is SGHVS and CDR2 FQNEAQ. The chain couples TRBV7-8 to TRBJ1-1, with TRBD1 matching 9 bases. This receptor was identified in a female donor in good health, enrolled as a control in a pregnancy study. This specimen consisted of CD4+ T cells from peripheral blood mononuclear cells, obtained after pregnancy. The CDR3: CASSLAFWTGVVNTEAFF. The CDR3 region has the DNA TGTGCCAGCAGCTTAGCGTTTTGGACAGGGGTAGTGAACACTGAAGCTTTCTTT.